These T cell receptor beta chains were read from a single sample in a study of blood T cell repertoires in COVID-19. Sequenced by immunoSEQ multiplex PCR; TCRdb stores in-frame clones only, minus some. The table has hundreds of thousands of clones, about nine tenths seen once. The sample taken for sequencing was PBMCs or T cells enriched from blood (not recorded which). These receptors all come from a man aged 60 to 69 who had recovered from COVID-19. Each CDR3 is given with its conserved first and last residue. A D gene is named only where the DNA matches it firmly. Clone size is stated in some rows and not others, as once, few, many or a class when expanded.

D gene: NA
J gene: TRBJ2-3
clone size: NA
V gene: TRBV10-3
CDR3 protein: CAIMETARSTDTQYF
CDR3 DNA: TGTGCCATCATGGAAACGGCGAGGAGCACAGATACGCAGTATTTT

D gene: TRBD1
J gene: TRBJ2-4
clone size: NA
V gene: TRBV5-5
CDR3 protein: CASSLVGTGVNIQYF
CDR3 DNA: TGTGCCAGCAGCTTGGTGGGGACAGGGGTTAACATTCAGTACTTC

D gene: TRBD1
J gene: TRBJ1-4
clone size: NA
V gene: TRBV6-5
CDR3 protein: CASSKQGQGDEKLFF
CDR3 DNA: TGTGCCAGCAGTAAGCAGGGACAGGGGGATGAAAAACTGTTTTTT

D gene: NA
J gene: TRBJ2-2
clone size: NA
V gene: TRBV7-9
CDR3 protein: CASSLSGRGRGTGELFF
CDR3 DNA: TGTGCCAGCAGCTTATCGGGGCGGGGCCGAGGCACCGGGGAGCTGTTTTTT

D gene: TRBD2
J gene: TRBJ2-3
clone size: NA
V gene: TRBV7-9
CDR3 protein: CASSSLAGAYSTDTQYF
CDR3 DNA: TGTGCCAGCAGCTCATTAGCGGGAGCCTATAGCACAGATACGCAGTATTTT

D gene: TRBD2
J gene: TRBJ2-2
clone size: NA
V gene: TRBV19
CDR3 protein: CASSNSGNGELFF
CDR3 DNA: TGTGCCAGTAGTAACAGCGGGAACGGGGAGCTGTTTTTT

D gene: NA
J gene: TRBJ2-5
clone size: NA
V gene: TRBV28
CDR3 protein: CASSIGQKTQYF
CDR3 DNA: TGTGCCAGCAGTATCGGACAAAAGACCCAGTACTTC

D gene: NA
J gene: TRBJ2-7
clone size: NA
V gene: TRBV28
CDR3 protein: CASSLYGGLTNF
CDR3 DNA: TGTGCCAGCAGTTTATATGGGGGACTGACTAACTTC

D gene: NA
J gene: TRBJ2-7
clone size: NA
V gene: TRBV5-6
CDR3 protein: CASSFGGTVVIGEQYF
CDR3 DNA: TGTGCCAGCAGCTTCGGCGGCACCGTCGTGATAGGAGAGCAGTACTTC

D gene: NA
J gene: TRBJ1-1
clone size: NA
V gene: TRBV6-1
CDR3 protein: CASSEDPGNTEAFF
CDR3 DNA: TGTGCCAGCAGTGAAGACCCCGGGAACACTGAAGCTTTCTTT

D gene: TRBD1
J gene: TRBJ1-5
clone size: NA
V gene: TRBV4-1
CDR3 protein: CASSQEADRGLESNQPQHF
CDR3 DNA: TGCGCCAGCAGCCAAGAAGCTGACAGGGGGCTGGAAAGCAATCAGCCCCAGCATTTT

D gene: NA
J gene: TRBJ1-1
clone size: NA
V gene: TRBV27
CDR3 protein: CASSETRGRSGAFF
CDR3 DNA: TGTGCCAGCAGCGAGACCCGAGGCCGGTCCGGAGCTTTCTTT

D gene: NA
J gene: TRBJ2-1
clone size: NA
V gene: TRBV25-1
CDR3 protein: CASSGAARAYNEQFF
CDR3 DNA: TGTGCCAGCAGTGGTGCAGCGAGAGCCTACAATGAGCAGTTCTTC

D gene: NA
J gene: TRBJ1-5
clone size: NA
V gene: TRBV2
CDR3 protein: CASNPDRHQPQHF
CDR3 DNA: TGTGCCAGCAACCCGGACAGACATCAGCCCCAGCATTTT

D gene: TRBD2
J gene: TRBJ2-5
clone size: NA
V gene: TRBV6-6
CDR3 protein: CASSPPSSGKETQYF
CDR3 DNA: TGTGCCAGCAGTCCCCCATCTAGCGGTAAAGAGACCCAGTACTTC

D gene: TRBD1
J gene: TRBJ2-7
clone size: NA
V gene: TRBV19
CDR3 protein: CASSMDRTYEQYF
CDR3 DNA: TGTGCCAGTAGTATGGACAGGACATACGAGCAGTACTTC

D gene: TRBD1
J gene: TRBJ1-1
clone size: NA
V gene: TRBV30
CDR3 protein: CAWSTRQGVNTEAFF
CDR3 DNA: TGTGCCTGGAGTACCAGACAGGGTGTGAACACTGAAGCTTTCTTT

D gene: NA
J gene: TRBJ2-3
clone size: NA
V gene: TRBV5-1
CDR3 protein: CASRSLNTDTQYF
CDR3 DNA: TGCGCCAGCAGGAGTCTCAACACAGATACGCAGTATTTT

D gene: TRBD2
J gene: TRBJ2-1
clone size: NA
V gene: TRBV18
CDR3 protein: CASSPPLFAGGPGEQFF
CDR3 DNA: TGTGCCAGCTCACCACCTCTTTTTGCGGGGGGGCCGGGTGAGCAGTTCTTC

D gene: TRBD2
J gene: TRBJ2-1
clone size: NA
V gene: TRBV4-1
CDR3 protein: CASSQDSSSGLAGRNEQFF
CDR3 DNA: TGCGCCAGCAGCCAAGATTCCTCTTCTGGACTAGCTGGGAGGAATGAGCAGTTCTTC

D gene: NA
J gene: TRBJ2-1
clone size: NA
V gene: TRBV30
CDR3 protein: CAWSRGSNEQFF
CDR3 DNA: TGTGCCTGGAGCAGGGGATCAAATGAGCAGTTCTTC

D gene: NA
J gene: TRBJ2-2
clone size: NA
V gene: TRBV12-2
CDR3 protein: CASRLTLTGELFF
CDR3 DNA: TGTGCAAGTCGCTTGACATTGACCGGGGAGCTGTTTTTT

D gene: TRBD1
J gene: TRBJ2-2
clone size: NA
V gene: TRBV11-2
CDR3 protein: CASSTDREIGELFF
CDR3 DNA: TGTGCCAGCAGCACGGACAGGGAGATCGGGGAGCTGTTTTTT

D gene: NA
J gene: TRBJ1-1
clone size: many
V gene: TRBV15
CDR3 protein: CATSRVLNTEAFF
CDR3 DNA: TGTGCCACCAGCAGAGTATTGAACACTGAAGCTTTCTTT

D gene: TRBD2
J gene: TRBJ2-7
clone size: NA
V gene: TRBV30
CDR3 protein: CAFTSGSYEQYF
CDR3 DNA: TGTGCCTTTACTAGCGGGAGCTACGAGCAGTACTTC

D gene: NA
J gene: TRBJ2-7
clone size: NA
V gene: TRBV3-1/TRBV3-2
CDR3 protein: CASSQVTHRGYEQYF
CDR3 DNA: TGTGCCAGCAGCCAAGTGACACACCGGGGCTACGAGCAGTACTTC

D gene: TRBD1
J gene: TRBJ1-4
clone size: NA
V gene: TRBV4-3
CDR3 protein: CASSQGSGTGLNEKLFF
CDR3 DNA: TGCGCCAGCAGCCAAGGTTCCGGGACAGGGCTAAATGAAAAACTGTTTTTT

D gene: TRBD1
J gene: TRBJ1-6
clone size: NA
V gene: TRBV28
CDR3 protein: CASSRGQGMSPLHF
CDR3 DNA: TGTGCCAGCAGTAGGGGACAGGGGATGTCACCCCTCCACTTT

D gene: NA
J gene: TRBJ2-5
clone size: NA
V gene: TRBV9
CDR3 protein: CASSAPRTRANQETQYF
CDR3 DNA: TGTGCCAGCAGCGCACCCCGTACCCGCGCAAACCAAGAGACCCAGTACTTC

D gene: TRBD1
J gene: TRBJ1-1
clone size: NA
V gene: TRBV5-1
CDR3 protein: CASSSGQANTEAFF
CDR3 DNA: TGCGCCAGCAGCTCGGGACAGGCGAACACTGAAGCTTTCTTT

D gene: NA
J gene: TRBJ1-5
clone size: NA
V gene: TRBV6-5
CDR3 protein: CASKNARFFGPQHF
CDR3 DNA: TGTGCCAGCAAGAACGCTCGGTTTTTTGGGCCCCAGCATTTT